Presented here are 5 T cell receptor beta chains from one specimen sequenced in a study of shared clonotypes between healthy human individuals. The method was immunoSEQ multiplex PCR; TCRdb's version includes in-frame clones alone and lacks a portion of them. The profile shows about 2.1 million clones, over 85% of them singletons. Naive CD8 populations comprised CD45RO-negative cells positively selected for CCR7, excluding terminally differentiated effector memory CD45RA+ cells. Sequenced material: naive CD8+ T cells from PBMCs. The receptors originated from a young man in good health. Some clones in this sample may be carry-over from other donors' samples.

In regard to this clone: The same CDR3 can be traced to other DNA sequences in this sample. This chain links TRBV27 with TRBJ2-1; 8 nucleotides match TRBD2. Trimming took 6 bases from V and 7 from J; bases not matched to a gene: 11. CDR3 length: 15 amino acids. Per the germline V gene, CDR1 is MNHEY and CDR2 is SMNVEV (reference sequence). The CDR3: CASSLGAGGRNEQFF. The DNA of the CDR3 is TGTGCCAGCAGCCTAGGGGCGGGAGGCCGGAATGAGCAGTTCTTC.

J is TRBJ2-3 and V is TRBV7-9; D might be TRBD1 or TRBD2, each matching 5 bases. The CDR3 is 17 residues long. Deletions cut 4 bases from V and 1 base from J, with 18 bases between. CDR1 and CDR2 from the germline V gene are SEHNR and FQNEAQ (reference sequence). DNA of the CDR3: TGTGCCAGCAGCTCCTACTGGACAAATAGCGGCACAGATACGCAGTATTTT. Its protein is CASSSYWTNSGTDTQYF.

This clone was picked up a small number of times. This rearrangement joins TRBV19 to TRBJ1-1; possibly TRBD1 for D (5 bases). Germline CDR1 LNHDA, CDR2 SQIVND (reference sequence). CDR3 length equals 11 residues. The ends were cut back, 10 bases at V and 7 bases at J, with 13 bases in the middle. CDR3 sequence reads: CATSAGDEAFF. CDR3 nucleotide sequence: TGTGCCACCTCAGCGGGGGATGAAGCTTTCTTT.

This clone was counted once. This chain connects TRBV9 to TRBJ2-2; 7 nucleotides match TRBD1. Germline assignment: CDR1 SGDLS and CDR2 YYNGEE. The length of the CDR3 is 21 residues. V was pared by 0 bases and J by 4 bases, with 21 bases of the junction left unmatched. As DNA, the CDR3 is TGTGCCAGCAGCGTAGACCGAATTCCGGGACAGACCCTGGGGAGCACCGGGGAGCTGTTTTTT. Amino acids: CASSVDRIPGQTLGSTGELFF.

This chain uses TRBV7-9 with TRBJ2-1; TRBD2 matches at 7 bases. Germline V gene lookup returns CDR1 SEHNR and CDR2 FQNEAQ (reference sequence). After removal of 7 bases from V and 8 bases from J, the junction contained 17 bases not matched to a gene. The CDR3 contains 16 residues. CDR3 in DNA: TGTGCCAGCATCCCATCCGGGGGAGGGCCCAGGGATGAGCAGTTCTTC. Protein product: CASIPSGGGPRDEQFF.